The 23 T cell receptor beta chains listed next were all sequenced from one sample in a study of blood T cell repertoires in COVID-19 (dated by TCRdb to about 2020). Receptor amplification or capture employed the immunoSEQ multiplex PCR assay. TCRdb's version of the immuneACCESS table is confined to in-frame rearrangements and falls short of the full clone set. An unresolved V gene accounts for under half of the shortfall where checked; the remainder is of unknown origin. This sample holds around 140,000 clones; around 88% were observed only once. Together, the top ten hold around 10% of the sample. Sample: peripheral blood. The receptors were sampled from a man in his fifties or sixties with acute or convalescent COVID-19.

This rearrangement joins TRBV3-1 (or the pseudogene TRBV3-2) to TRBJ1-6; 8 nucleotides agree with TRBD1. This CDR3 has 17 amino acids. After removal of 4 bases from V and 9 bases from J, the junction contained 14 bases not matched to a gene. Germline V gives CDR1 LGHDT, CDR2 YNNKEL (reference sequence). For the CDR3, the DNA is TGTGCCAGCAGCCTAGGCGCTGCAGGGGGCTTTGGTTCACCCCTCCACTTT. It yields the protein CASSLGAAGGFGSPLHF.

This clone was observed a handful of times. V and J are TRBV6-5 and TRBJ1-2, with TRBD1 matching 8 bases. V lost 5 bases, J lost 7 bases, and 9 bases stayed unmatched. The germline V gene encodes CDR1 MNHEY and CDR2 SVGAGI. The CDR3 covers 14 residues. In DNA, the CDR3 is TGTGCCAGCAGTCTCGATAGGGACAGGTCTGGCTACACCTTC. As protein: CASSLDRDRSGYTF.

This chain joins TRBV5-4 and TRBJ2-1; tentative D call: TRBD1 (5 bases). The CDR3 has 16 residues. V was trimmed by 9 bases and J by 0 bases, leaving 19 bases between them. CDR1 is SGHNT and CDR2 is YYREEE in the germline V gene (reference sequence). The CDR3 here is CATFDSQGLSYNEQFF. CDR3 nucleotides: TGTGCCACCTTCGATTCGCAGGGCCTCTCCTACAATGAGCAGTTCTTC.

This clone was observed a handful of times. This rearrangement joins TRBV2 to TRBJ1-4; TRBD1 aligns across 9 bases. There are 15 residues in the CDR3. Germline CDR1 is SNHLY and CDR2 is FYNNEI. The V segment lost 5 bases and the J segment 7 bases; nucleotides outside the gene matches: 8. In DNA, the CDR3 is TGTGCCAGCAGTCGTACAGGGGGCAGGAGTGAAAAACTGTTTTTT. It codes for CASSRTGGRSEKLFF. Combining the CDR3 with reference TRBV2 and TRBJ1-4 gives the whole variable domain EPEVTQTPSHQVTQMGQEVILRCVPISNHLYFYWYRQILGQKVEFLVSFYNNEISEKSEIFDDQFSVERPDGSNFTLKIRSTKLEDSAMYFCASSRTGGRSEKLFFGSGTQLSVL.

The V call is TRBV7-3, the J call TRBJ2-2; 9 nucleotides agree with TRBD1. Germline CDR1 and CDR2: SGHTA and FQGTGA. The CDR3 has 16 amino acids. J lost 2 bases, V lost 5 bases, and 6 bases had no gene match. In DNA form, the CDR3 reads TGTGCCAGCAGCCAACAGGGGGCAGCTAACACCGGGGAGCTGTTTTTT. Translating it yields CASSQQGAANTGELFF.

Comment on this clone: Other DNA sequences of this sample code for an identical CDR3. The chain has TRBV11-2 and TRBJ2-3; tentative D call: TRBD2 (5 bases). CDR1 SGHAT and CDR2 FQNNGV come from the germline V gene. CDR3 size: 15 residues. Trimming left V 2 bases short and J 0 bases short, with 9 bases between. The CDR3 nucleotides read TGTGCCAGCAGCTTAACGGGGTCTAGCACAGATACGCAGTATTTT. This sequence encodes CASSLTGSSTDTQYF.

The rearrangement links TRBV27 to TRBJ1-5; possibly TRBD1 for D (6 bases). The CDR3 consists of 14 residues. Germline loops: CDR1 MNHEY, CDR2 SMNVEV (reference sequence). The V gene lost 8 bases and the J gene lost 6 bases, with 17 bases spanning the gap. The CDR3 region is CASALAGAGQPQHF. For the CDR3, the DNA is TGTGCCAGCGCATTGGCGGGGGCGGGTCAGCCCCAGCATTTT.

The count of this clone is one. This rearrangement joins TRBV28 to TRBJ1-5; TRBD1 might be the D (5 bases). Germline V gene data show CDR1 as MDHEN and CDR2 as SYDVKM. There are 18 residues in the CDR3. V dropped 5 bases and J dropped 0 bases, with 20 bases sitting between them. The CDR3 nucleotides read TGTGCCAGCAGTGCCCCCGCGACACGGACACCTAGCAATCAGCCCCAGCATTTT. This sequence encodes CASSAPATRTPSNQPQHF. The complete variable domain, with remaining parts taken from reference TRBV28 and TRBJ1-5, reads DVKVTQSSRYLVKRTGEKVFLECVQDMDHENMFWYRQDPGLGLRLIYFSYDVKMKEKGDIPEGYSVSREKKERFSLILESASTNQTSMYLCASSAPATRTPSNQPQHFGDGTRLSIL.

V and J are TRBV2 and TRBJ1-3, with D possibly being TRBD1 (5 bases). From germline, CDR1 is SNHLY and CDR2 FYNNEI. V gave up 7 bases and J gave up 0 bases, with 10 bases separating them. The length of the CDR3 is 14 residues. CDR3 sequence (DNA): TGTGCCAGCAAAGGGGCAATCTCTGGAAACACCATATATTTT. The encoded protein is CASKGAISGNTIYF.

This clone was recorded a few times. This sequence joins TRBV2 and TRBJ2-7; 10 positions agree with TRBD1. V dropped 6 bases and J dropped 2; count of bases not matched to a gene: 7. The CDR3 is 15 residues long. Per the germline V gene, CDR1 is SNHLY and CDR2 is FYNNEI. This chain's CDR3 is CASSSEGQGPYEQYF. The DNA for the CDR3 is TGTGCCAGCAGCTCTGAGGGACAGGGGCCCTACGAGCAGTACTTC.

The chain employs TRBV5-6 and TRBJ2-1; 13 bases are a match to TRBD2. V lost 2 bases to trimming and J lost 8 bases; unmatched junction nucleotides: 7. The CDR3 runs to 16 residues. Germline lookup yields CDR1 SGHDT and CDR2 YYEEEE. For the CDR3, the DNA is TGTGCCAGCAGCTTCGTACTAGCGGGAGGGCGGCATGAGCAGTTCTTC. This gives the protein CASSFVLAGGRHEQFF.

J is TRBJ1-2 and V is TRBV10-3; D is possibly TRBD1 (6 bases). Trimming pared 0 bases from V and 8 bases from J, leaving 10 bases between. CDR1 ENHRY and CDR2 SYGVKD come from the germline V gene. The CDR3 is 13 residues long. CDR3 nucleotides: TGTGCCATCAGTGAGTCGAAACAGGGAGGCTACACCTTC. It is translated as CAISESKQGGYTF.

The chain has TRBV19 and TRBJ1-2; 7 bases are shared with TRBD1. Germline V gene data show CDR1 as LNHDA and CDR2 as SQIVND (reference sequence). This CDR3 is 14 amino acids long. After removal of 6 bases from V and 5 bases from J, the junction contained 9 bases not matched to a gene. CDR3 residues: CASSPGGGSYGYTF. The DNA of the CDR3 is TGTGCCAGTAGCCCAGGGGGAGGTTCGTATGGCTACACCTTC.

The chain couples TRBV29-1 to TRBJ1-4; D gene unclear. The V end lost 7 bases, the J end lost 8 bases, and 23 bases lay between the germline ends. CDR1 SQVTM and CDR2 ANQGSEA come from the germline V gene. This CDR3 spans 15 amino acids. CDR3 nucleotide sequence: TGCAGCGCCCGTGGAATCTCGGGGATACAGGAAAAACTGTTTTTT. Translating gives CSARGISGIQEKLFF.

The J gene is TRBJ2-7, the V gene TRBV30; 9 nucleotides line up with TRBD1. V lost 3 bases, J lost 5 bases, and 8 bases stayed unmatched. Germline V lookup: CDR1 GTSNPN, CDR2 SVGIG (reference sequence). The CDR3 runs 14 residues. CDR3 bases: TGTGCCTGGAGGGCCGGGACAGGGATGGACGAGCAGTACTTC. Amino acids: CAWRAGTGMDEQYF.

The rearrangement uses TRBV11-2 and TRBJ2-6, with D perhaps matching TRBD1 (6 bases). V lost 2 bases, J lost 1 base, and 6 bases lay in between. CDR3 length: 15 amino acids. The germline V gene has CDR1 SGHAT and CDR2 FQNNGV. CDR3 sequence (DNA): TGTGCCAGCAGCTTACAGGGGTCTGGGGCCAACGTCCTGACTTTC. Its translation is CASSLQGSGANVLTF. Full variable domain (outside the CDR3, taken from reference TRBV11-2 and TRBJ2-6): EAGVAQSPRYKIIEKRQSVAFWCNPISGHATLYWYQQILGQGPKLLIQFQNNGVVDDSQLPKDRFSAERLKGVDSTLKIQPAKLEDSAVYLCASSLQGSGANVLTFGAGSRLTVL.

A single count supports this clone. The V gene is TRBV15, the J gene TRBJ1-6; D remains ambiguous. Germline CDR1 LNHNV, CDR2 YYDKDF (reference sequence). Trimming took off 1 base at V and 2 bases at J, with 9 bases between the two ends. This CDR3 region has 16 residues. CDR3 amino acids: CATSRGARTYNSPLHF. CDR3 in DNA: TGTGCCACCAGCAGAGGGGCAAGGACCTATAATTCACCCCTCCACTTT.

The V call is TRBV5-1, the J call TRBJ1-1; maybe TRBD1 (5 bases). Germline values: CDR1 SGHRS, CDR2 YFSETQ. CDR3 length equals 14 residues. V was trimmed by 0 bases and J by 3 bases, leaving 9 bases between them. CDR3 in amino acids: CASSLVRGDTEAFF. CDR3 bases: TGCGCCAGCAGCTTGGTTCGGGGGGACACTGAAGCTTTCTTT.

V and J are TRBV10-3 and TRBJ1-1, with D perhaps TRBD1 (6 bases). V gave up 0 bases and J gave up 5 bases, with 13 bases separating them. The length of the CDR3 is 15 residues. CDR1 is ENHRY, CDR2 SYGVKD, per germline. CDR3 in amino acids: CAISESTGRGTEAFF. In DNA form, the CDR3 reads TGTGCCATCAGTGAGTCGACAGGAAGGGGGACTGAAGCTTTCTTT.

This sequence joins TRBV7-9 and TRBJ2-7; D perhaps matches TRBD2 (6 bases). CDR3 length equals 14 residues. The V end lost 6 bases, the J end lost 1 base, and 13 bases lay between the germline ends. Germline CDR1 and CDR2: SEHNR and FQNEAQ (reference sequence). The CDR3: CASRSGRGSYEQYF. DNA of the CDR3: TGTGCCAGCAGGTCAGGACGGGGGTCCTACGAGCAGTACTTC.

The chain employs TRBV25-1 and TRBJ1-1; 7 nucleotides match TRBD1. The CDR3 totals 15 residues. V lost 6 bases to trimming and J lost 6 bases; unmatched junction nucleotides: 13. Germline V gene sequence: CDR1 MGHDK, CDR2 SYGVNS. CDR3 DNA sequence: TGTGCCAGCAGACCCTCCGAAGGGGGCGTCTCTGAAGCTTTCTTT. This translates into CASRPSEGGVSEAFF.

This rearrangement joins TRBV7-9 to TRBJ1-5; D may be TRBD1 (5 bases). The V and J ends lost 4 bases and 7 bases respectively, with 14 bases between them. The CDR3 spans 14 residues. Germline CDR1 and CDR2: SEHNR and FQNEAQ (reference sequence). The CDR3 here is CASSSSGGLQPQHF. The CDR3 DNA reads TGTGCCAGCAGCTCCTCGGGGGGATTGCAGCCCCAGCATTTT.

This clone came up once. V is TRBV6-6 and J is TRBJ1-2; 9 bases match TRBD1. After removal of 6 bases from V and 7 bases from J, the junction contained 6 bases not matched to a gene. The CDR3 totals 13 residues. CDR1 is MNHNY and CDR2 is SVGAGI in the germline V gene (reference sequence). The CDR3 nucleotides read TGTGCCAGCAGCCCACAGGGGGCTGGTGGCTACACCTTC. This codes for CASSPQGAGGYTF.